What follows describes a single T cell receptor beta chain. Antigen: not known. This entry is derived from a study of T cell responses to AZD1222 COVID-19 vaccine. Across the study: Analyses pooled second doses at about 4 or about 12 weeks. Study results and limitations: The reported proportion of spike-specific TCRs targeting unmutated variant regions was nearly half.

The V segment lost 0 bases and the J segment 2 bases; nucleotides outside the gene matches: 5. The germline CDR1 and CDR2 sequences are SGDLS and YYNGEE. The CDR3 loop spans 15 amino acids. Assay: immunoSEQ multiplex PCR; the TCRdb copy retains only in-frame clones and omits some. The repertoire consists of 100,000 or so clones, with around 89% occurring once and the leading ten covering 2% to 3%. The receptor was derived from an adult in good health. J is TRBJ2-7 and V is TRBV9, with TRBD1 identical over 7 bases. Specimen: peripheral blood, collected on day 0 of AZD1222 vaccination. The CDR3 nucleotides read TGTGCCAGCAGCGTAGGAGGGCAGGGGGCCTACGAGCAGTACTTC. It encodes CASSVGGQGAYEQYF.